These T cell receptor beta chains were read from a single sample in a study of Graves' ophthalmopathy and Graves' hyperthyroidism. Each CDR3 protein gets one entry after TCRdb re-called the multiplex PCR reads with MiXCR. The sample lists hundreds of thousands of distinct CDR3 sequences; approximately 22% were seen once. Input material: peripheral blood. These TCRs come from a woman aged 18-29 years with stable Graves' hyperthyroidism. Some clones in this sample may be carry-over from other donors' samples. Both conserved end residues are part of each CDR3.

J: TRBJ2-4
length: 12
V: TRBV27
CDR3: CASSAFKNIQYF

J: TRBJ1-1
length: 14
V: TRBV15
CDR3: CATSRGQGNTEAFF

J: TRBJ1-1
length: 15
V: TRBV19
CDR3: CASRDRGESYTEAFF

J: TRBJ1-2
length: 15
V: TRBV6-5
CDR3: CASSYSPGQFYGYTF

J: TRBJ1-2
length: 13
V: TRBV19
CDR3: CASHPGGPGGYTF

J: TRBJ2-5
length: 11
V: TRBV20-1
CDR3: CSATGRETQYF

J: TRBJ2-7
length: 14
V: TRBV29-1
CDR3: CSVRLAGNRYEQYF

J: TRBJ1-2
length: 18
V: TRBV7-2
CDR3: CASSLVSSRDDRNYGYTF

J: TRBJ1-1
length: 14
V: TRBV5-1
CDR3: CASSATGMDTEAFF

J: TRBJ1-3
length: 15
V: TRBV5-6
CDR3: CASSLGTGSGNTIYF

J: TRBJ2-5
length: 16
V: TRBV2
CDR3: CASSLSGGTTGETQYF

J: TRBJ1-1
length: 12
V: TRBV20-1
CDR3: CSATGASTEAVF

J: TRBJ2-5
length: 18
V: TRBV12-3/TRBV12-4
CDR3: CASSLIGLAGGIQETQYF

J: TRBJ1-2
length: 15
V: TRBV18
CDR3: CASSPGVGLDYGYTF

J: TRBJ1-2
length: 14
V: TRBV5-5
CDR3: CASSSPGTGRGYTF

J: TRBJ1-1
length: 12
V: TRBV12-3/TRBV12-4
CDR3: CASSTGDTEAFF

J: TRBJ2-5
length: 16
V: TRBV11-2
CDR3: CASSHLAGKPLETQYF

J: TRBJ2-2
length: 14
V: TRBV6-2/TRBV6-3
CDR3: CASQGLQNTGELFF

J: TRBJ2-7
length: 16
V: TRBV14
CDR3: CASSQDSGGPPYEQYF

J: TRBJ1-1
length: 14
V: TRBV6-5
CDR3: CASSYLPSRTEAFF

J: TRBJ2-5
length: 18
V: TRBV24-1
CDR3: CATSDPRGSDRYRETQYF

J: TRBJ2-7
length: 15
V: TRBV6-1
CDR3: CASTKNGCPSYDQYF

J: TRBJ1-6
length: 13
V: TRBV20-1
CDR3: CSAPRQGESPLHF

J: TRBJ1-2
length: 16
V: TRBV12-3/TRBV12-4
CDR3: CASRGLRQGADYGYTF

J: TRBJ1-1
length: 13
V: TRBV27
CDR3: CASSPRTGVGAFF

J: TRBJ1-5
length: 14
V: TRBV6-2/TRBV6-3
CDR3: CASSLRSYNQPQHF

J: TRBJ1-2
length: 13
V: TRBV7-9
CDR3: CASSSQGRHGYTF

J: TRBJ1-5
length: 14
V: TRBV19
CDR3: CASTGTDYNQPQHF

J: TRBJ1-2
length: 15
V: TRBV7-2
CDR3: CASSLQGGPNYGYTF

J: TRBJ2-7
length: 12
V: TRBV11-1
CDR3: CASSLNGREGYF

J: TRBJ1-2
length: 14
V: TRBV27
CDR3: CASSRDSLNYGYTF

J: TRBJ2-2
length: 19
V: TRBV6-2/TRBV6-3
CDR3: CASSYSSSGRAEKTGELFF

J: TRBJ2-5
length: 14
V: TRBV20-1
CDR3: CSAGTSGLTRTQYF

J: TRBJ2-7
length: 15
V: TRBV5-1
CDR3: CASSPKETGYYEQYF

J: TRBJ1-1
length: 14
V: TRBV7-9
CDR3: CASSLLPMNTEAFF

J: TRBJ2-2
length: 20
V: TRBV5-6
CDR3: CASSLGGPREAESNTGELFF

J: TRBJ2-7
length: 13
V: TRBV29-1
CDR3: CSVGERSNYEQYF

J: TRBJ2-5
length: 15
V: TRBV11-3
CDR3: CASSFGPGSEETQYF

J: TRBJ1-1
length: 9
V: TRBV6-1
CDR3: CASSTKAFF

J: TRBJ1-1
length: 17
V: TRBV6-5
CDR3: CASSLQSLDLMNTEAFF

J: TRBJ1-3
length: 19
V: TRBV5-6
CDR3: CASSLTPGGFTISGNTIYF

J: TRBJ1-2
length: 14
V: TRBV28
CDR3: CASSLNGRSGRYAF

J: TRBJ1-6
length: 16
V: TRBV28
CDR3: CASSMARDRGGSPLHF

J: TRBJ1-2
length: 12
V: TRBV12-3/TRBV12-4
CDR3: CASRSSPYGYTF

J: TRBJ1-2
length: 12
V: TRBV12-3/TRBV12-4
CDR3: CASSFGEHGYTF

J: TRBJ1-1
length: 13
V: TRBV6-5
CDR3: CASSSLGSTEAFF

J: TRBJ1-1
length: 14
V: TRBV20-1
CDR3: CSARDPAGWGEAFF

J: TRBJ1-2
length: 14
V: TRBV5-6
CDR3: CASTRGTGRPDYTF

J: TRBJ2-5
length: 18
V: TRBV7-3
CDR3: CASSLFRLAGVTEETQYF